This TCR beta chain is from a study of cytotoxic CD8 clonotypes in ibrutinib-treated CLL. Study information: A mean of approximately 260,000 productive templates and 100,000 or so productive rearrangements was obtained per sample.

This clone was detected only once. Some clones are missing from TCRdb's copy, which holds only in-frame ones; the method was immunoSEQ multiplex PCR. The sample yields 52,000 or so clones, 54% seen once. The authors obtained about 1.9 micrograms of genomic DNA from cryopreserved PBMCs for TCR beta libraries. V was clipped by 0 bases and J by 2 bases; unmatched bases: 9. The V gene's germline CDR1 is SGHRS and CDR2 YFSETQ. The CDR3 is 18 amino acids. Specimen: PBMCs, collected at disease progression, from a patient treated with ibrutinib. The chain combines TRBV5-1 with TRBJ2-2; 8 nucleotides match TRBD2. The clonotype comes from a human donor with chronic lymphocytic leukemia. Written as DNA, the CDR3 is TGCGCCAGCAGCTTGGTTCTTTTAGCGGGACCTAACACCGGGGAGCTGTTTTTT. It specifies CASSLVLLAGPNTGELFF.